This is a list of T cell receptor beta chains from one sample in a study of response to subunit inactivated influenza vaccine. From the RT-PCR reads, TCRdb called clonotypes with MiXCR, one entry per CDR3 protein. In the table there are fewer than 750,000 distinct CDR3 sequences, about 15% of which are singletons. Sample: PBMCs from blood, taken about 11 days after vaccination. These receptors all stem from a man aged 50-59 years who received an inactivated influenza vaccine. The CDR3 runs from the conserved cysteine through the conserved F or W. Fields, in order: CDR3 DNA, CDR3 protein, J gene, V gene, D gene, clone size. A D gene is named only where the DNA matches it firmly. Clone size is given for some rows only: seen once, a few or many times, or a class if the clone is expanded.

CDR3nt: TGCGCCAGCAGCGTACCGGGGGAAGAGGCCCAGTACTTC; CDR3aa: CASSVPGEEAQYF; j_gene: TRBJ2-5; v_gene: TRBV5-1; d_gene: .; abundance: .
CDR3nt: TGCGCCAGCAGCCAGAATCTCGGAAACTACGAGCAGTACTTC; CDR3aa: CASSQNLGNYEQYF; j_gene: TRBJ2-7; v_gene: TRBV4-3; d_gene: .; abundance: many
CDR3nt: TGCGCCAGCAGCGCTTGGACTAGCGGGAGGGACAATGAGCAGTTCTTC; CDR3aa: CASSAWTSGRDNEQFF; j_gene: TRBJ2-1; v_gene: TRBV5-1; d_gene: TRBD2; abundance: .
CDR3nt: TGTGCCAGCAGTTTCGGCAGGTGGGAAGCTTTCTTT; CDR3aa: CASSFGRWEAFF; j_gene: TRBJ1-1; v_gene: TRBV12-3/TRBV12-4; d_gene: .; abundance: .
CDR3nt: TGCGCCAGCAGCTTGAATGGGGGAGTAGGGGAGCAGTACTTC; CDR3aa: CASSLNGGVGEQYF; j_gene: TRBJ2-7; v_gene: TRBV5-1; d_gene: .; abundance: .
CDR3nt: TGTGCCAGCAGCGTAGCTTCGGGCTCCTACGAGCAGTACTTC; CDR3aa: CASSVASGSYEQYF; j_gene: TRBJ2-7; v_gene: TRBV9; d_gene: .; abundance: few
CDR3nt: TGTGCCAGCAGCTTAGCCATTAGCGGGGGGCCCACAGATACGCAGTATTTT; CDR3aa: CASSLAISGGPTDTQYF; j_gene: TRBJ2-3; v_gene: TRBV7-9; d_gene: TRBD2; abundance: .
CDR3nt: TGTGCCAGCAGCCAAGTGAAAGGATATAATGAAAAACTGTTTTTT; CDR3aa: CASSQVKGYNEKLFF; j_gene: TRBJ1-4; v_gene: TRBV14; d_gene: .; abundance: .
CDR3nt: TGTGCCAGCAGCAGAGCCAGGGGAACTGAAGCTTTCTTT; CDR3aa: CASSRARGTEAFF; j_gene: TRBJ1-1; v_gene: TRBV7-3; d_gene: .; abundance: .
CDR3nt: TGTGCCAGCAGCTTTGACAGGGCAGGGGAGCTGTTTTTT; CDR3aa: CASSFDRAGELFF; j_gene: TRBJ2-2; v_gene: TRBV11-2; d_gene: TRBD1; abundance: many
CDR3nt: TGTGCCAGCAGCTTAGGTCCGGGGATGAACACTGAAGCTTTCTTT; CDR3aa: CASSLGPGMNTEAFF; j_gene: TRBJ1-1; v_gene: TRBV7-2; d_gene: .; abundance: .
CDR3nt: TGTGCCATCAGTGAACCGGGGGCCCATGAGCAGTTCTTC; CDR3aa: CAISEPGAHEQFF; j_gene: TRBJ2-1; v_gene: TRBV10-3; d_gene: .; abundance: few
CDR3nt: TGTGCCAGCAGTGAAGCTGGACAGCGCTATGAGCAGTTCTTC; CDR3aa: CASSEAGQRYEQFF; j_gene: TRBJ2-1; v_gene: TRBV2; d_gene: .; abundance: .
CDR3nt: TGTGCCTGCGGGAGATGGGAGTCTAACGGGGAGCTGTTTTTT; CDR3aa: CACGRWESNGELFF; j_gene: TRBJ2-2; v_gene: TRBV30; d_gene: .; abundance: .
CDR3nt: TGCGCCAGCAGCGATAGACAGGGCCACTACGAGCAGTACTTC; CDR3aa: CASSDRQGHYEQYF; j_gene: TRBJ2-7; v_gene: TRBV5-1; d_gene: TRBD1; abundance: few
CDR3nt: TGTGCCAGTCAACTCTTCGGAATAAACAATGAGCAGTTCTTC; CDR3aa: CASQLFGINNEQFF; j_gene: TRBJ2-1; v_gene: TRBV7-8; d_gene: .; abundance: many
CDR3nt: TGTGCCAGCGCCGGCAATCCTCTCTTTAACGAGCAGTACTTC; CDR3aa: CASAGNPLFNEQYF; j_gene: TRBJ2-7; v_gene: TRBV7-2; d_gene: .; abundance: .
CDR3nt: TGTGCCAGCAGGACCAACGCGAACACCGGGGAGCTGTTTTTT; CDR3aa: CASRTNANTGELFF; j_gene: TRBJ2-2; v_gene: TRBV12-3/TRBV12-4; d_gene: .; abundance: many
CDR3nt: TGTGCCACCAGTGACTGGGACGGAGGCTATGGCTACACCTTC; CDR3aa: CATSDWDGGYGYTF; j_gene: TRBJ1-2; v_gene: TRBV24-1; d_gene: .; abundance: few